Described below is a single T cell receptor (beta chain) sequence and its context. Its antigen is unknown. With a much larger clone just one base away, this may be a read error. The library came from three nested PCR rounds adapted from ARM-PCR protocols. TCRdb reprocessed the multiplex PCR reads with MiXCR, giving one entry per CDR3 protein. The table includes 100,000 to 120,000 distinct CDR3 sequences, over 70% detected once. The data belong to a study of tumor and adjacent non-tumor tissue in lung cancer. Overall study results and limits: Significantly higher TCR diversity was found in tumor than normal lung. Tumor TCR diversity, when higher, was linked to shorter survival.

The germline V gene has CDR1 SGHRS and CDR2 YFSETQ. CDR3 size: 14 residues. The template was RNA from unsorted bulk tissue. Between August and November 2014, newly diagnosed, chemotherapy-naive lung cancer patients underwent thoracic surgery in China. This chain connects TRBV5-1 to TRBJ1-2; no clear D. The sequenced sample was lung tumor tissue. This receptor was taken from a man aged 70-80 years with non-small cell lung cancer. As DNA, the CDR3 is TGCGCCAGCAGCTTGGCGGCCAGTCAATCTGACTACATCTTC. As protein: CASSLAASQSDYIF. Combining the CDR3 with reference TRBV5-1 and TRBJ1-2 gives the whole variable domain KAGVTQTPRYLIKTRGQQVTLSCSPISGHRSVSWYQQTPGQGLQFLFEYFSETQRNKGNFPGRFSGRQFSNSRSEMNVSTLELGDSALYLCASSLAASQSDYIFGSGTRLTVV.